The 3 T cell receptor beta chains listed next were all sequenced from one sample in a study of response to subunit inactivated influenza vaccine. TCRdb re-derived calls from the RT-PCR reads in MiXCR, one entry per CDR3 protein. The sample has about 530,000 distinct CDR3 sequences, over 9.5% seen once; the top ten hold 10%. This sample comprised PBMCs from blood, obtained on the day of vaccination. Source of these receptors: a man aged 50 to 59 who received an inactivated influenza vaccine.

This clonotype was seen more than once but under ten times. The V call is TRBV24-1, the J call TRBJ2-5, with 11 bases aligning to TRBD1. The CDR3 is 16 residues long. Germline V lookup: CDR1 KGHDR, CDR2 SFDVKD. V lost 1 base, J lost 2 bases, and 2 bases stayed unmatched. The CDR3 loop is CATSDFGTGGQETQYF. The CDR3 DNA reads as TGTGCCACCAGTGATTTTGGGACAGGGGGACAAGAGACCCAGTACTTC.

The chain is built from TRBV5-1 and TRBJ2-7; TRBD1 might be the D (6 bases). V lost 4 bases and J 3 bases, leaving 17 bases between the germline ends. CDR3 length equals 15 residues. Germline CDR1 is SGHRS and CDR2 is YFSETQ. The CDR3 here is CASSARQDPIYEQYF. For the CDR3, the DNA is TGCGCCAGCAGCGCGAGACAGGACCCCATCTACGAGCAGTACTTC.

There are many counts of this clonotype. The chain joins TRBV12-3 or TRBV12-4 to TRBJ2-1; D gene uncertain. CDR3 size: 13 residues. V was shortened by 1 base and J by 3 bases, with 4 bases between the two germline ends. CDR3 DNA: TGTGCCAGCAGTTTAGGGAACTACAATGAGCAGTTCTTC. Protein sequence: CASSLGNYNEQFF.